This T cell receptor (beta chain) originates from a study of T cells in Graves' hyperthyroidism and ophthalmopathy (dated by TCRdb to about 2019). As for the study more broadly: Peripheral blood samples were taken at initial diagnosis, before any treatment was given. Whether ophthalmopathy could be predicted prospectively was tested in an independent validation cohort made up of approximately 19 hyperthyroidism patients plus 17 patients who later progressed to ophthalmopathy. The study also compared thyroid tissue and blood T-cell repertoires from 6 or 7 Graves' hyperthyroidism patients. The 100 discovery patients were randomly split 7:3 into training and test sets. To identify TCR V-J signatures that set the groups apart, the researchers used a discovery cohort of 100 or so patients, made up of about 44 with Graves' ophthalmopathy and about 60 with stable Graves' hyperthyroidism. Once sampling was done, hyperthyroidism patients were given methimazole at a starting dose of 30 mg daily, whereas ophthalmopathy patients were given high-dose intravenous methylprednisolone. According to the paper, TCR Vbeta CDR3 sequencing was carried out on approximately 140 peripheral blood samples, which came from 40 to 45 ophthalmopathy, around 75 hyperthyroidism and roughly 17 progressor patients. What the work shows at the level of the full study, not this receptor alone: Most expanded thyroid clonotypes (frequency above 0.001) were also detected in blood, a finding suggesting that blood repertoires may reflect thyroid immune responses. Sample size was not statistically predetermined, and blinding of investigators to group allocation was not performed. A 13 V-J signature model separated ophthalmopathy from stable hyperthyroidism, with approximately 86% sensitivity and roughly 81% specificity in cross-validation and 80%/75% in testing. In validation, progression to ophthalmopathy was predicted by the model with about 70% sensitivity and approximately 78% specificity, a median of approximately 6.5 months before onset.

TCR beta CDR3 regions were amplified from RNA transcripts. A first-round RT-PCR of the TCR CDR3 used the HTBI primer set with the Qiagen OneStep RT-PCR kit. Libraries were constructed in a second round of multiplex PCR, after which size selection and purification were carried out. Paired-end sequencing of the libraries was performed with 100 bp reads on an Illumina HiSeq2000. Per the original workflow: SOAPnuke was used to process the raw data, removing reads that contained adapters or uncalled bases, had a mean Phred below 15, or lacked an exact match to the constant primer or identifier. High-quality paired reads were merged using COPE v1.2.5, and each unique nucleotide sequence was defined as a clonotype. MiTCR v1.1 was used to align the clonotypes against IMGT TRBV, TRBD and TRBJ reference segments. The analysis was restricted to V-J combinations with a frequency above 0.0001, which together covered just over 99% of the repertoires. A TCS score was defined as the ratio between F50 (clonal expansion) and ExV (chaos), using BLOSUM62-based TCRdist between CDR3 peptides within each V-J. Welch's t-statistics and random forest reduced 500 to 550 V-J features to 13, which were used in a naive Bayes classifier (R e1071). TCRdb took the public reads, trimmed them with fastp at Q25, ran MiXCR for clone calling and kept in-frame beta chains. Entries that share a CDR3 protein sequence are merged under the most common genes and DNA. V and J calls and clone size were set by TCRdb, not the authors. The sample table contains 310,000 or so distinct CDR3 sequences; only one count was recorded for about 17% of them. The ten top clones hold approximately 60% of the sample.

Ophthalmopathy patients had moderately to severely active disease, Clinical Activity Score of at least 3, NOSPECS grade of at least 4, and duration under 3 months. Exclusion was applied to patients with uncontrolled infections, other autoimmune diseases, pregnancy or lactation. Diagnoses were established on the basis of clinical symptoms, serum thyroxine and TRAb, thyroid ultrasound, and orbital computed tomography. PBMCs were separated from roughly 9.6 ml of fresh peripheral blood using Ficoll-Paque density gradient centrifugation. Trizol reagent was used to extract total RNA, and RNA quality was then checked on an Agilent 2100 Bioanalyzer. This clonotype has ten or more counts. Its target antigen remains unknown. No base quality values were provided; no much bigger clone lies one nucleotide off. V is cut back by 6 bases and J by 0 bases, with 7 bases in the junction unmatched. CDR1 and CDR2 are read off the germline V gene as SGHTA and FQGNSA. The CDR3 measures 15 amino acids from cysteine to phenylalanine. CDR3 DNA is the only sequence kept; it has 45 bases, read in frame from the first base.

The rearrangement joined TRBV7-2 to TRBJ2-7; 8 bases in the junction line up with TRBD2. Sequenced sample: blood. The TCR was taken from a woman aged 60-75 years with Graves' ophthalmopathy. The DNA is as follows: TGTGCCAGCAGTAATCGCGGGACTAGCTCCTACGAGCAGTACTTC. This encodes CASSNRGTSSYEQYF.